Following are 25 T cell receptor beta chains from one sample sequenced in a study of cytomegalovirus exposure and HLA in healthy donors. Primers for the PCR totalled 60 Vbeta and 13 Jbeta. TCRdb's copy holds only in-frame clones and misses some; the assay was immunoSEQ multiplex PCR. The sample lists roughly 120,000 clones; over 65% were seen once. The sample taken for sequencing was PBMCs. Receptors originate from a woman between 50 and 59 years old in good health and CMV-seropositive.

The rearrangement links TRBV20-1 to TRBJ2-1; D is uncertain. The CDR3 totals 11 residues. Germline V gives CDR1 DFQATT, CDR2 SNEGSKA (reference sequence). V lost 8 bases, J lost 5 bases, and 10 bases lay in between. CDR3 DNA sequence: TGCAGTTCATGGGCAGACAATGAGCAGTTCTTC. Protein sequence: CSSWADNEQFF.

The rearrangement joins TRBV7-9 to TRBJ2-2, with a possible D match to TRBD1 (5 bases). There are 16 residues in the CDR3. Germline V CDR1 and CDR2: SEHNR, FQNEAQ (reference sequence). The germline V and J ends were trimmed by 1 base and 1 base, with 10 bases remaining between them. CDR3: CASSLGRQLNTGELFF. DNA of the CDR3: TGTGCCAGCAGCTTAGGTAGACAGCTGAACACCGGGGAGCTGTTTTTT.

This chain links TRBV11-2 with TRBJ2-1; 9 bases match TRBD2. The V segment lost 4 bases and the J segment 9 bases; nucleotides outside the gene matches: 16. CDR1 SGHAT and CDR2 FQNNGV come from the germline V gene. The CDR3 is 17 amino acids. The CDR3 nucleotides are TGTGCCAGCAGCTCTGGGTCTAGCGGGGTGGGGATTGGTGAGCAGTTCTTC. Protein: CASSSGSSGVGIGEQFF. The variable domain in full, with the rest retrieved from reference TRBV11-2 and TRBJ2-1, is EAGVAQSPRYKIIEKRQSVAFWCNPISGHATLYWYQQILGQGPKLLIQFQNNGVVDDSQLPKDRFSAERLKGVDSTLKIQPAKLEDSAVYLCASSSGSSGVGIGEQFFGPGTRLTVL.

V usage is TRBV18 and J usage is TRBJ1-1; D is unresolved. This CDR3 region has 13 residues. Deletions cut 5 bases from V and 2 bases from J, with 9 bases between. Germline CDR1 is KGHSH and CDR2 is LQKENI. The CDR3 nucleotides are TGTGCCAGCTCATCTTCTTCTAACACTGAAGCTTTCTTT. Its translation: CASSSSSNTEAFF.

This chain uses TRBV4-2 with TRBJ2-7; 9 bases map to TRBD1. The germline V gene has CDR1 LGHNA and CDR2 YNFKEQ. The J segment lost 4 bases and the V segment lost 0 bases, leaving 1 base of the junction unmatched. The CDR3 spans 14 residues. The chain's CDR3 is CASSQEGTGYEQYF. DNA for the CDR3: TGTGCCAGCAGCCAAGAAGGGACAGGGTACGAGCAGTACTTC.

The chain couples TRBV5-1 to TRBJ1-2; 9 bases are shared with TRBD1. Trimming took 5 bases from V and 8 from J; bases not matched to a gene: 10. The CDR3 contains 14 residues. Per germline, CDR1 SGHRS and CDR2 YFSETQ. The CDR3 DNA follows: TGCGCCAGCAGTTTCACAGGGGGCAAGGAGGGCTACACCTTC. This gives the protein CASSFTGGKEGYTF.

The chain is built from TRBV6-4 and TRBJ2-1, with 9 bases lining up with TRBD2. The CDR3 is 20 residues long. V lost 6 bases to trimming and J lost 5 bases; unmatched junction nucleotides: 23. CDR1 is MRHNA, CDR2 SNTAGT, per germline. This CDR3 is CASSPSLPLAGRYLNNEQFF. The CDR3 coding sequence is TGTGCCAGCAGCCCCTCCCTGCCCCTAGCGGGACGATACCTCAACAATGAGCAGTTCTTC.

The gene calls are TRBV5-1 and TRBJ1-1, with a possible D match to TRBD1 (5 bases). The CDR3 is 16 amino acids. CDR1 is SGHRS and CDR2 is YFSETQ in the germline V gene. V was trimmed by 4 bases and J by 5 bases, leaving 21 bases between them. The CDR3 region is CASSPVAGRIETEAFF. CDR3 bases: TGCGCCAGCAGCCCCGTGGCAGGGAGGATCGAAACTGAAGCTTTCTTT.

The chain is built from TRBV2 and TRBJ1-2; TRBD1 might be the D (5 bases). The germline gives CDR1 SNHLY, CDR2 FYNNEI. With 1 base removed from V and 7 bases from J, the gap between germline ends came to 22 bases. CDR3 size: 17 residues. Here the CDR3 reads CASSEGGAHHGGGGYTF. As DNA, the CDR3 is TGTGCCAGCAGTGAAGGAGGGGCACACCACGGGGGAGGTGGCTACACCTTC.

This chain connects TRBV7-2 to TRBJ2-7; a weak D match, TRBD2 (5 bases). Deletions cut 5 bases from V and 4 bases from J, with 9 bases between. Germline V gene sequence: CDR1 SGHTA, CDR2 FQGNSA. The CDR3 runs to 12 residues. CDR3 sequence reads: CASSPGMYEQYF. The CDR3 DNA is TGTGCCAGCAGCCCCGGGATGTACGAGCAGTACTTC.

The chain couples TRBV7-2 to TRBJ1-3, with a weak D call TRBD1 (5 bases). Between the trimmed V and J ends, which lost 5 bases and 5 bases, there was a span of 13 bases. The CDR3 has 14 residues. CDR1 and CDR2 (germline): SGHTA, FQGNSA. The CDR3 protein is CASSPGDLRNTIYF. DNA for the CDR3: TGTGCCAGCAGCCCCGGGGACTTGAGAAACACCATATATTTT.

The chain carries TRBV14 and TRBJ1-4; D possibly corresponds to TRBD1 (6 bases). This CDR3 comprises 15 residues. Trimming cost V 2 bases and J 5 bases, with 12 bases left between them. Germline CDR1 and CDR2: SGHDN and FVKESK. The DNA of the CDR3 is TGTGCCAGCAGCCAAACCGGGACAAGCAATGAAAAACTGTTTTTT. It codes for CASSQTGTSNEKLFF.

The chain employs TRBV5-1 and TRBJ2-1; 10 bases align to TRBD2. This CDR3 is 17 amino acids long. V was pared by 0 bases and J by 6 bases, with 9 bases of the junction left unmatched. Germline V lookup: CDR1 SGHRS, CDR2 YFSETQ. The CDR3 protein is CASSLGQGLALGNEQFF. In DNA form, the CDR3 reads TGCGCCAGCAGCTTGGGCCAGGGACTAGCGTTAGGCAATGAGCAGTTCTTC.

The chain carries TRBV15 and TRBJ2-3, with 12 bases lining up with TRBD2. The germline V gene encodes CDR1 LNHNV and CDR2 YYDKDF (reference sequence). V lost 1 base to trimming and J lost 6 bases; unmatched junction nucleotides: 8. The CDR3 sequence is 17 residues long. The CDR3 nucleotides read TGTGCCACCAGCAGAGCGGCTAGCGGGGGGGCTTTGGATACGCAGTATTTT. It codes for CATSRAASGGALDTQYF.

The V call is TRBV6-6, the J call TRBJ1-1; perhaps TRBD1 as D (6 bases). The germline V gene encodes CDR1 MNHNY and CDR2 SVGAGI (reference sequence). The germline V and J ends were trimmed by 6 bases and 1 base, with 12 bases remaining between them. CDR3 length: 14 amino acids. CDR3: CASRPSDRNTEAFF. For the CDR3, the DNA is TGTGCCAGCAGACCCTCGGACAGGAACACTGAAGCTTTCTTT.

The chain joins TRBV4-2 to TRBJ1-1, with D possibly TRBD1 on 6 matching bases. Germline V lookup: CDR1 LGHNA, CDR2 YNFKEQ. V lost 1 base to trimming and J lost 5 bases, with 17 bases between them. CDR3 size: 16 residues. The CDR3 region is CASSQGSLRGMTEAFF. The CDR3 DNA is TGTGCCAGCAGCCAAGGTTCTCTCAGGGGAATGACTGAAGCTTTCTTT.

About this clone itself: In the same sample, other DNA sequences code for this CDR3. J is TRBJ2-7 and V is TRBV30; D ambiguous. This CDR3 is 14 amino acids long. Germline CDR1 GTSNPN, CDR2 SVGIG (reference sequence). V dropped 5 bases and J dropped 1 base, with 15 bases sitting between them. CDR3 DNA: TGTGCCTGGGGCCCTTACTCCGGGTCCTACGAGCAGTACTTC. It yields the protein CAWGPYSGSYEQYF.

The genes are TRBV7-9 and TRBJ1-4; no definite D call. The germline V gene has CDR1 SEHNR and CDR2 FQNEAQ (reference sequence). Deletions cut 7 bases from V and 2 bases from J, with 11 bases between. This CDR3 contains 14 residues. The CDR3 reads CASTATTTNEKLFF. CDR3 in DNA: TGTGCCAGCACCGCAACTACGACTAATGAAAAACTGTTTTTT.

The chain joins TRBV7-9 to TRBJ2-5; D is unclear. The CDR3 length is 15 residues. V shed 1 base and J shed 8 bases, with 17 bases lying between them. Germline V gene lookup returns CDR1 SEHNR and CDR2 FQNEAQ (reference sequence). CDR3 coding DNA: TGTGCCAGCAGCTTAGGCCTGGAACCCGGAGAAACCCAGTACTTC. This gives the protein CASSLGLEPGETQYF.

The sample holds a few counts of this clone. The chain links TRBV6-1 to TRBJ2-7; possibly TRBD1 for D (5 bases). CDR1 is MNHNS, CDR2 SASEGT, per germline. Trimming removed 8 bases from V and 0 bases from J, with 14 bases in between. This CDR3 region has 14 residues. The CDR3 is CASPRQGSSYEQYF. The CDR3 nucleotides read TGTGCCAGCCCGAGGCAGGGATCCTCCTACGAGCAGTACTTC.

V and J are TRBV27 and TRBJ2-1; 8 bases fit TRBD2. CDR3 length equals 12 residues. Germline V gene data show CDR1 as MNHEY and CDR2 as SMNVEV (reference sequence). The V segment lost 8 bases and the J segment 9 bases; nucleotides outside the gene matches: 6. The CDR3 sequence is CASLSSGVEQFF. CDR3 nucleotide sequence: TGTGCCAGCTTAAGTAGCGGGGTTGAGCAGTTCTTC.

The chain uses TRBV6-1 and TRBJ1-2, with D perhaps matching TRBD1 (5 bases). Germline V lookup: CDR1 MNHNS, CDR2 SASEGT. The V and J ends lost 7 bases and 3 bases respectively, with 18 bases between them. The CDR3 runs to 15 residues. CDR3 nucleotide sequence: TGTGCCAGCACTCAAACGACAGCAGTCCACTATGGCTACACCTTC. Translated: CASTQTTAVHYGYTF.

This clone was seen only a few times. The rearrangement uses TRBV29-1 and TRBJ1-5; the D gene is possibly TRBD1 (6 bases). This CDR3 contains 12 residues. The ends were cut back, 6 bases at V and 6 bases at J, with 12 bases in the middle. Looked up from germline, CDR1 is SQVTM and CDR2 is ANQGSEA. CDR3 coding DNA: TGCAGCGTCCAACAGGGAACTCAGCCCCAGCATTTT. Protein product: CSVQQGTQPQHF.

V is TRBV7-9 and J is TRBJ2-2; tentatively, D is TRBD2 (7 bases). The CDR3 extends over 17 amino acids. CDR1 and CDR2 (germline): SEHNR, FQNEAQ (reference sequence). The V and J ends lost 6 bases and 5 bases respectively, with 22 bases between them. DNA of the CDR3: TGTGCCAGCAGTTCATCCGGGGGGCCCCGCGGAACCGGGGAGCTGTTTTTT. This encodes CASSSSGGPRGTGELFF.

The count of this clone is one. The chain is built from TRBV19 and TRBJ1-2; 7 bases match TRBD1. Germline V gene lookup returns CDR1 LNHDA and CDR2 SQIVND (reference sequence). The CDR3 is 15 residues long. Trimming at V came to 4 bases and at J to 3 bases, leaving 8 bases not matched to a gene. The CDR3 coding sequence is TGTGCCAGTAGTACCCAGGGGGAGATGTACTATGGCTACACCTTC. It specifies CASSTQGEMYYGYTF.